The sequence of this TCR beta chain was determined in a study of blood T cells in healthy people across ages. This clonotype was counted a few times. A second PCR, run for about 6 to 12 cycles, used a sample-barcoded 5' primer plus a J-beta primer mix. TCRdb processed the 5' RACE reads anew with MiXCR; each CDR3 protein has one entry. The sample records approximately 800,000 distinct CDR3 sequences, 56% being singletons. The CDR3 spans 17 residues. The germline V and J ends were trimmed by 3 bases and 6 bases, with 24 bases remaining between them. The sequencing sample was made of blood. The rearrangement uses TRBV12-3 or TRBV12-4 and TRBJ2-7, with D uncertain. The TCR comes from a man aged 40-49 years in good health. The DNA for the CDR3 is TGTGCCAGCAGTTTTTACCCCCTAGAATTAAACCAGGTCGAGCAGTACTTC. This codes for CASSFYPLELNQVEQYF.